This entry concerns a single T cell receptor (beta chain). Its target is unknown. All of the isolated RNA was reverse transcribed, so expressed TCRB transcripts were sequenced. About 3.6 million reads was the average for naive, central memory and regulatory T cell samples. Repertoires were generated with immunoSEQ multiplex PCR, while TCRdb's copy carries only in-frame clones and drops some. The sample includes approximately 140,000 clones, approximately 9.8% of them seen just once. The data were obtained in a study of beta chain features in type 1 diabetes. Findings and limits, study-wide: In these data, an HLA type influence on TCRB rearrangement remained unresolved. When VDJ junctions were examined, type 1 diabetes patients showed fewer insertions and more deletions.

This CDR3 spans 15 amino acids. Germline-derived CDR1 and CDR2 are LNHDA and SQIVND (reference sequence). The clonotype originates from a woman in her thirties or forties in good health. The sequenced sample consisted of central memory CD4+ T cells from blood. This sequence joins TRBV19 and TRBJ1-2, with a weak D call TRBD1 (6 bases). CDR3 region: CAIATAGANIYGYTF. DNA of the CDR3: TGTGCTATAGCCACGGCAGGGGCTAACATCTATGGCTACACCTTC.